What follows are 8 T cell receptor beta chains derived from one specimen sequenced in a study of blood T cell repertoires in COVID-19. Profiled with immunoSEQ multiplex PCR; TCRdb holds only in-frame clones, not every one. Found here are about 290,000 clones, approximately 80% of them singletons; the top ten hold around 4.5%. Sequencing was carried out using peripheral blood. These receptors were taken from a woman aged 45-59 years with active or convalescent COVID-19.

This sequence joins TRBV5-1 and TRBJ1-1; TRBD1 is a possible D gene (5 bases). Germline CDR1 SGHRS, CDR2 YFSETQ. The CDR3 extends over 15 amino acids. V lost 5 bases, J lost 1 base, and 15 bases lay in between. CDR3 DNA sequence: TGCGCCAGCAGTGGCGGGGGTCGGGGGAACACTGAAGCTTTCTTT. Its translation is CASSGGGRGNTEAFF.

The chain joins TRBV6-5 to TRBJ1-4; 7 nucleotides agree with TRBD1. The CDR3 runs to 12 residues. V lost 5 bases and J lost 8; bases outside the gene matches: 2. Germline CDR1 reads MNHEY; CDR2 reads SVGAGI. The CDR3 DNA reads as TGTGCCAGCAGTCGGACAGGAGAAAAACTGTTTTTT. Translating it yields CASSRTGEKLFF.

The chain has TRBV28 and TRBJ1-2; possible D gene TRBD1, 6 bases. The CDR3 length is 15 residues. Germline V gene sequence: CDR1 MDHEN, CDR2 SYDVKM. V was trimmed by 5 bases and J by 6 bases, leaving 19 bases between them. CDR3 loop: CASSPSTGGGHGYTF. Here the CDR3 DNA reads TGTGCCAGCAGTCCTTCTACAGGCGGGGGGCATGGCTACACCTTC.

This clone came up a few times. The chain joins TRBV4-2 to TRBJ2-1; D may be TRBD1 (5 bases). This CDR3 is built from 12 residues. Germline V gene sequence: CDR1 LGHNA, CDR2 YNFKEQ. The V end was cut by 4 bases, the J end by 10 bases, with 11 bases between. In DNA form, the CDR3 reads TGTGCCAGCAGCCCTGTAGGGGCCGAGCAGTTCTTC. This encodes CASSPVGAEQFF.

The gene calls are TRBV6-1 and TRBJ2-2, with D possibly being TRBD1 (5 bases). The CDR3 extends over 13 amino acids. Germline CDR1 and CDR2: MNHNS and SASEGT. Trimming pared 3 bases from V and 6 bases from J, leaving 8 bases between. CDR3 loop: CASSDWGAGELFF. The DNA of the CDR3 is TGTGCCAGCAGTGATTGGGGCGCCGGGGAGCTGTTTTTT.

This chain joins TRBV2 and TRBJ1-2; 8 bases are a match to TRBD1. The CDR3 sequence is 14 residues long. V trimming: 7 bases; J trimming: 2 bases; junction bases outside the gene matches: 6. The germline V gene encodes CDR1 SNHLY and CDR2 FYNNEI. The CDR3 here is CASTKRTGNYGYTF. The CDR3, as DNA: TGTGCCAGCACTAAAAGGACAGGGAACTATGGCTACACCTTC.

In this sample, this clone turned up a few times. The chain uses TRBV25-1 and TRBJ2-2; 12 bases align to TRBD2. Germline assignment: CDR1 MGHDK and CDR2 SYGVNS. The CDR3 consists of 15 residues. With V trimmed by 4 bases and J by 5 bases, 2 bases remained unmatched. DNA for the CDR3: TGTGCCAGCAGTGGACTAGCGGGAGAAACCGGGGAGCTGTTTTTT. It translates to CASSGLAGETGELFF.

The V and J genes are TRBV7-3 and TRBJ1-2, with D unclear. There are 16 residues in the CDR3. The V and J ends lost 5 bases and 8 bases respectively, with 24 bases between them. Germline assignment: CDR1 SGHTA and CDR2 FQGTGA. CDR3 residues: CASSQMGGGTPEGYTF. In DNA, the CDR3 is TGTGCCAGCAGCCAAATGGGAGGTGGCACGCCGGAAGGCTACACCTTC.